These T cell receptor beta chains were read from a single sample in a study of T cells in Graves' hyperthyroidism and ophthalmopathy. Each CDR3 protein is one row after TCRdb ran MiXCR on the multiplex PCR reads. The data show roughly 350,000 distinct CDR3 sequences, roughly 15% seen once. The sample taken for sequencing was blood. The receptor source for this set is a woman aged 35 to 49 with Graves' ophthalmopathy. The CDR3 runs from the conserved cysteine through the conserved F or W. A D gene is named only where the DNA matches it firmly. Not all rows give a size; the values are once, few, many and, for expanded clones, a class.

v_gene	abundance	d_gene	len	j_gene	CDR3nt	CDR3aa
TRBV28	many	.	15	TRBJ2-3	TGTGCCAGCAGTTTACTGGCGGATGGAACAGATACGCAGTATTTT	CASSLLADGTDTQYF
TRBV16	many	.	15	TRBJ1-1	TGTGCCAGCAGAGAAGGGACCTTTCGGGGCGCTGAAGCTTTCTTT	CASREGTFRGAEAFF
TRBV12-3/TRBV12-4	many	.	16	TRBJ2-1	TGTGCCAGCACTCCGGGGAGCGTAAAAGGCTACAATGAGCAGTTCTTC	CASTPGSVKGYNEQFF
TRBV2	many	TRBD1	14	TRBJ1-2	TGTGCCAGCAGTACTCGGAGACAGGGTCTTGGCTACACCTTC	CASSTRRQGLGYTF
TRBV16	many	TRBD1	15	TRBJ2-7	TGTGCCAGCAGCCAAGGGGACAGGGCCTCCTACGAGCAGTACTTC	CASSQGDRASYEQYF
TRBV6-1	few	.	14	TRBJ2-3	TGTGCCAGCACCCGGCCCCAACCCACAGATACGCAGTATTTT	CASTRPQPTDTQYF
TRBV20-1	.	TRBD2	15	TRBJ2-3	TGCAGTGCTAGAGTCCCTAGCGGGATTACAGATACGCAGTATTTT	CSARVPSGITDTQYF
TRBV24-1	.	.	12	TRBJ2-3	TGTGCCACCAGTGGGGGGGCCCTCACGCAGTATTTT	CATSGGALTQYF
TRBV6-1	many	.	16	TRBJ2-4	TGTGCCAGCAGTGAAGCTCCCAGGGGGGGTTTGAACATTCAGTACTTC	CASSEAPRGGLNIQYF
TRBV20-1	.	TRBD2	15	TRBJ2-7	TGCAGTGCTATGACAGCGGGACTCGTAAGACTTGAGCAGTACTTC	CSAMTAGLVRLEQYF
TRBV29-1	many	.	12	TRBJ2-1	TGCAGCTCCGGACAGCTGGGGAATGAGCAGTTCTTC	CSSGQLGNEQFF
TRBV12-3/TRBV12-4	many	.	14	TRBJ1-5	TGTGCCAGCAGCCCGAGTGGACAGTCCCAGCCCCAGCATTTT	CASSPSGQSQPQHF
TRBV24-1	many	TRBD2	16	TRBJ2-3	TGTGCCACCAGTGACCAAGCGGGAGGGCTCACAGATACGCAGTATTTT	CATSDQAGGLTDTQYF
TRBV15	many	.	13	TRBJ1-2	TGTGCCACCACCCAGAGGGGGTACTATGGCTACACCTTC	CATTQRGYYGYTF
TRBV6-1	many	TRBD1	15	TRBJ2-3	TGTGCCAGCACGGAGACAGGGTTGTTCTCAGATACGCAGTATTTT	CASTETGLFSDTQYF
TRBV6-1	many	TRBD1	20	TRBJ2-7	TGTGCCAGCAGTGAAGAACCTGGAGACGTTTGGGACAGGGGATACTGCGAGCAGTACTTC	CASSEEPGDVWDRGYCEQYF
TRBV7-9	.	.	15	TRBJ1-3	TGTGCCAGCAGCGTAACCGGGAGCGCCGGAAACACCATATATTTT	CASSVTGSAGNTIYF
TRBV2	.	.	17	TRBJ2-2	TGTGCCAGCAGGGGCAGCTTTGGGACAATTGCTACCGGGGAGCTGTTTTTT	CASRGSFGTIATGELFF
TRBV6-1	many	.	16	TRBJ1-4	TGTGCCAGCAGTTATCTTATCCCACAGGGAGCGGCGAAACTGTTTTTT	CASSYLIPQGAAKLFF
TRBV7-9	many	.	15	TRBJ1-1	TGTGCCAGCAGCTTACCGGCAGGTGGGAACACTGAAGCTTTCTTT	CASSLPAGGNTEAFF
TRBV12-3/TRBV12-4	many	TRBD1	13	TRBJ1-6	TGTGCCAGCATCTTGACAGGGGGTTCACCCCTCCACTTT	CASILTGGSPLHF
TRBV11-1	many	TRBD2	15	TRBJ2-2	TGTGCCAGCAGCAATGGACTAGGTGGCACCGGGGAGCTGTTTTTT	CASSNGLGGTGELFF